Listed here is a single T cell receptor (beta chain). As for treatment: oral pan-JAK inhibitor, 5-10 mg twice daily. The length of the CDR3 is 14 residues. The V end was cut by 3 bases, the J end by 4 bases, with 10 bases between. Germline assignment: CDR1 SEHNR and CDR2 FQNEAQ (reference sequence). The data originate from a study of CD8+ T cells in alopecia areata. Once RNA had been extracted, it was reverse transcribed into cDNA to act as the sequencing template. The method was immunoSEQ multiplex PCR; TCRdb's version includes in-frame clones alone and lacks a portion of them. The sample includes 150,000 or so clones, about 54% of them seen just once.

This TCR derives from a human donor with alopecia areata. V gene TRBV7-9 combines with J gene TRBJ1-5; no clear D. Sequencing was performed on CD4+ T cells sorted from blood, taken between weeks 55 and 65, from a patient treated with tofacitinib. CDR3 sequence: CASSFEGGNQPQHF. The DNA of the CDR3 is TGTGCCAGCAGCTTTGAGGGAGGGAATCAGCCCCAGCATTTT.